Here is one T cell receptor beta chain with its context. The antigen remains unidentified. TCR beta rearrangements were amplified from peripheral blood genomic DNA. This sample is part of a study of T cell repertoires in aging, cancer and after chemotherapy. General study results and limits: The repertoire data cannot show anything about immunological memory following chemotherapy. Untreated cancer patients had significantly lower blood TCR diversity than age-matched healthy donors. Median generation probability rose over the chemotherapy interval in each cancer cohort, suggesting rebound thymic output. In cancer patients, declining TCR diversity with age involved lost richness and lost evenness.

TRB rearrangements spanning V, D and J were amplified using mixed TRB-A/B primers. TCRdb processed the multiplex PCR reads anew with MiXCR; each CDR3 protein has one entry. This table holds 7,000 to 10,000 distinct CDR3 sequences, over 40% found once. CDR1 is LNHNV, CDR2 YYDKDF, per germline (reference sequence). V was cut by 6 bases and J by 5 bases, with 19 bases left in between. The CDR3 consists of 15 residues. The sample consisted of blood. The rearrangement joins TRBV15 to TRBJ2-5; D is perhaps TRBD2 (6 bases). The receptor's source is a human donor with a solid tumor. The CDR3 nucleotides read TGTGCCACCAGGGGGGGAGACTATAAGTACGAGACCCAGTACTTC. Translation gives CATRGGDYKYETQYF. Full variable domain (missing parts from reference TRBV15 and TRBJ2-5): DAMVIQNPRYQVTQFGKPVTLSCSQTLNHNVMYWYQQKSSQAPKLLFHYYDKDFNNEADTPDNFQSRRPNTSFCFLDIRSPGLGDTAMYLCATRGGDYKYETQYFGPGTRLLVL.